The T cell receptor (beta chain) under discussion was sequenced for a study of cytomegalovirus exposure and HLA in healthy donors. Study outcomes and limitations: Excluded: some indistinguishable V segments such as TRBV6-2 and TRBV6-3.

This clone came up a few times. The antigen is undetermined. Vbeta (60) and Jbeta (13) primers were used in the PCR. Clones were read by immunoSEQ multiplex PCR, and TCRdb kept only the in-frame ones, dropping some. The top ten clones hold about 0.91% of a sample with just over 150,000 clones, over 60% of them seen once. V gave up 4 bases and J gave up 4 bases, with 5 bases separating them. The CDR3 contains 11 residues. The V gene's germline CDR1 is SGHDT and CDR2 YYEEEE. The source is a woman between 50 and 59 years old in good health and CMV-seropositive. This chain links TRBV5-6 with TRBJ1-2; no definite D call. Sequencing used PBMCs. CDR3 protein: CASSRGYGYTF. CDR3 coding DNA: TGTGCCAGCAGCCGAGGCTATGGCTACACCTTC.